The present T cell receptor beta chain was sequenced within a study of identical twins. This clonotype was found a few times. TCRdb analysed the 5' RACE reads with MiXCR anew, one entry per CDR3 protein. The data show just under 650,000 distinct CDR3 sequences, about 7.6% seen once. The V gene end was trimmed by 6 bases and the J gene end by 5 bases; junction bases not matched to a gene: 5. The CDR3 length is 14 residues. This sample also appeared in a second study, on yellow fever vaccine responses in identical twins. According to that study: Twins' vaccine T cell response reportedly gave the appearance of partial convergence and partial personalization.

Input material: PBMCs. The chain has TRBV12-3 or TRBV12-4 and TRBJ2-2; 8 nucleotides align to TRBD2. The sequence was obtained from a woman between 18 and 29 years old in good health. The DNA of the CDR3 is TGTGCCAGCAGGAGCGGGGGAGGGACCGGGGAGCTGTTTTTT. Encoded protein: CASRSGGGTGELFF.